This is a list of T cell receptor beta chains from one sample in a study of preoperative IRX-2 immunotherapy in early breast cancer. This table comes from immunoSEQ multiplex PCR, and its TCRdb copy is limited to in-frame clones, with some not included. This sample has tens of thousands of clones, with roughly 77% found just once. Sequenced material: lymph node tissue, taken after IRX-2 immunotherapy. The receptors come from a human donor with breast cancer. Each CDR3 is given with its conserved first and last residue. The order of the fields is J gene, V gene, clone size, D gene, CDR3 DNA, CDR3 protein. D genes are given only for firm matches. Clone size is not always given. Where it is, it says once, few, many or a class for expanded clones.

J: TRBJ2-5; V: TRBV19; size: few; D: -; DNA: TGTGCCAGTAGTACTAGGGTAAAAGAGACCCAGTACTTC; CDR3: CASSTRVKETQYF
J: TRBJ2-5; V: TRBV28; size: -; D: -; DNA: TGTGCCAGCAGCGGATTGGGAGGCCAAGAGACCCAGTACTTC; CDR3: CASSGLGGQETQYF
J: TRBJ1-1; V: TRBV6-8; size: -; D: -; DNA: TGTGCCAGCAGATCGGCAGGGTATAGAGCTGAAGCTTTCTTT; CDR3: CASRSAGYRAEAFF
J: TRBJ2-1; V: TRBV18; size: -; D: -; DNA: TGTGCCAGCTCACCGAGGGTTGACTACAATGAGCAGTTCTTC; CDR3: CASSPRVDYNEQFF
J: TRBJ1-2; V: TRBV15; size: -; D: TRBD1; DNA: TGTGCCAGCAGCCCTACGGGACAGGGGTCTGGCTACACCTTC; CDR3: CASSPTGQGSGYTF
J: TRBJ2-7; V: TRBV19; size: -; D: -; DNA: TGTGCCAGTAGTATAGATGTAGCAGGGATATACGAGCAGTACTTC; CDR3: CASSIDVAGIYEQYF
J: TRBJ2-3; V: TRBV12-5; size: -; D: -; DNA: TGTGCTAGTGCCCCGGGAGTTAGCTACACAGATACGCAGTATTTT; CDR3: CASAPGVSYTDTQYF
J: TRBJ1-1; V: TRBV10-2; size: -; D: -; DNA: TGCGCCAGCAGTGAGTCGATAGGCACTGAAGCTTTCTTT; CDR3: CASSESIGTEAFF
J: TRBJ1-4; V: TRBV6-8; size: -; D: -; DNA: TGTGCCAGCGGGGGAGGTGGAGAAAAACTGTTTTTT; CDR3: CASGGGGEKLFF
J: TRBJ2-7; V: TRBV7-7; size: few; D: -; DNA: TGTGCCAGCTCCGAAGTGAAGTCCCCTCTCTACGAGCAGTACTTC; CDR3: CASSEVKSPLYEQYF
J: TRBJ2-5; V: TRBV11-3; size: -; D: TRBD2; DNA: TGTGCCAGCAGCTTAGATCTCGTAGCGGGGTACCAAGAGACCCAGTACTTC; CDR3: CASSLDLVAGYQETQYF
J: TRBJ1-2; V: TRBV19; size: -; D: -; DNA: TGTGCCAGTAGTATAGAGGGGAACTATGGCTACACCTTC; CDR3: CASSIEGNYGYTF
J: TRBJ2-1; V: TRBV19; size: -; D: -; DNA: TGTGCCAGTCTTCCTCTCGGGGGGCACTACAATGAGCAGTTCTTC; CDR3: CASLPLGGHYNEQFF
J: TRBJ1-4; V: TRBV14; size: -; D: -; DNA: TGTGCCAGCAGCCAGCGTGTATTTGAAAAACTGTTTTTT; CDR3: CASSQRVFEKLFF
J: TRBJ1-2; V: TRBV19; size: -; D: TRBD1; DNA: TGTGCCAGTAGTGAAGGACAGGGCATCTATGGCTACACCTTC; CDR3: CASSEGQGIYGYTF
J: TRBJ1-3; V: TRBV11-3; size: -; D: -; DNA: TGTGCCAGCAGCCTTAATACAGGGAGGTCTGGAAACACCATATATTTT; CDR3: CASSLNTGRSGNTIYF
J: TRBJ1-5; V: TRBV28; size: once; D: -; DNA: TGTGCCAGCAGAAACAGGGCCTTGAATCAGCCCCAGCATTTT; CDR3: CASRNRALNQPQHF
J: TRBJ2-1; V: TRBV6-8; size: -; D: -; DNA: TGTGCCAGCAGTGCCGCCGGAAGAACCAATGAGCAGTTCTTC; CDR3: CASSAAGRTNEQFF
J: TRBJ1-2; V: TRBV5-1; size: once; D: TRBD1; DNA: TGCGCCAGCAGCTTCCACACGGGACAGGGAAATGGCTACACCTTC; CDR3: CASSFHTGQGNGYTF
J: TRBJ1-3; V: TRBV14; size: -; D: -; DNA: TGTGCCAGCAGCCAAGATAGTCCGGACTCTGGAAACACCATATATTTT; CDR3: CASSQDSPDSGNTIYF
J: TRBJ1-5; V: TRBV9; size: -; D: -; DNA: TGTGCCAGCGGGTATAGCAATCAGCCCCAGCATTTT; CDR3: CASGYSNQPQHF
J: TRBJ1-5; V: TRBV6-8; size: -; D: TRBD1; DNA: TGTGCCAGTAGAAGGACAGGGAGGAATCAGCCCCAGCATTTT; CDR3: CASRRTGRNQPQHF
J: TRBJ2-7; V: TRBV18; size: -; D: TRBD1; DNA: TGTGCCAGCTCACCACCGTACCCGGGACAGAGCTCCTACGAGCAGTACTTC; CDR3: CASSPPYPGQSSYEQYF
J: TRBJ1-1; V: TRBV11-3; size: -; D: -; DNA: TGTGCCAGCAGCCCCTACGGGAGGGAAACTGAAGCTTTCTTT; CDR3: CASSPYGRETEAFF
J: TRBJ2-3; V: TRBV6-8; size: few; D: TRBD2; DNA: TGTGCCAGCAGCCCCGGGACTAGTCTCGCAGATACGCAGTATTTT; CDR3: CASSPGTSLADTQYF
J: TRBJ2-1; V: TRBV19; size: -; D: -; DNA: TGTGCCAGTAGTATGCTGTCCCGGGTGCCCTCCTACAATGAGCAGTTCTTC; CDR3: CASSMLSRVPSYNEQFF
J: TRBJ2-3; V: TRBV15; size: few; D: TRBD1; DNA: TGTGCCACCAGCGGGCGCCAGGGGGCCCCAGATACGCAGTATTTT; CDR3: CATSGRQGAPDTQYF
J: TRBJ1-4; V: TRBV29-1; size: -; D: TRBD1; DNA: TGCAGCGTTGAACTTCTTCGACAGGGAGCAACTAATGAAAAACTGTTTTTT; CDR3: CSVELLRQGATNEKLFF
J: TRBJ1-5; V: TRBV6-8; size: once; D: -; DNA: TGTGCCAGCAGTTATTCCGGGGTCCAAATCGAGCCCCAGCATTTT; CDR3: CASSYSGVQIEPQHF
J: TRBJ1-4; V: TRBV18; size: -; D: TRBD1; DNA: TGTGCCAGCTCACCAAGGACAGGGCAGCGGGAAAAACTGTTTTTT; CDR3: CASSPRTGQREKLFF
J: TRBJ1-6; V: TRBV30; size: -; D: -; DNA: TGTGCCTGGAGTGTTATGGAGGGGTATAATTCACCCCTCCACTTT; CDR3: CAWSVMEGYNSPLHF
J: TRBJ1-5; V: TRBV19; size: -; D: -; DNA: TGTGCCAGTAGTCCGCCGGGGCGCGGGACGCGCGAACAGCCCCAGCATTTT; CDR3: CASSPPGRGTREQPQHF
J: TRBJ1-5; V: TRBV11-3; size: -; D: -; DNA: TGTGCCAGCAGTCCTCCCCCGAGGGGCTACAATCAGCCCCAGCATTTT; CDR3: CASSPPPRGYNQPQHF
J: TRBJ2-4; V: TRBV12-1; size: -; D: -; DNA: TGTGCCAGCAGTTCCAACCTCCCCCAACTAGCCAAAAACATTCAGTACTTC; CDR3: CASSSNLPQLAKNIQYF
J: TRBJ1-5; V: TRBV16; size: -; D: -; DNA: TGTGCCAGCAGCCAATCGGATTTTCGTAATCAGCCCCAGCATTTT; CDR3: CASSQSDFRNQPQHF
J: TRBJ2-3; V: TRBV29-1; size: once; D: TRBD1; DNA: TGCAGCGTTGATTGGACAGGGTACACAGATACGCAGTATTTT; CDR3: CSVDWTGYTDTQYF
J: TRBJ1-3; V: TRBV6-8; size: few; D: -; DNA: TGTGCCAGCAGTGCAGGGGTTAGTGGAAACACCATATATTTT; CDR3: CASSAGVSGNTIYF
J: TRBJ2-4; V: TRBV28; size: -; D: -; DNA: TGTGCCAGCAGTTTAGCGCAGGGCGGAAACATTCAGTACTTC; CDR3: CASSLAQGGNIQYF
J: TRBJ1-1; V: TRBV19; size: -; D: -; DNA: TGTGCCAGTAGTAACCCCAGGGCACTGAACACTAAAGCTTTCTTT; CDR3: CASSNPRALNTKAFF
J: TRBJ1-1; V: TRBV19; size: -; D: -; DNA: TGTGCCAGTAGTATAGTGTACCGGAGGATGAACACTGAAGCTTTCTTT; CDR3: CASSIVYRRMNTEAFF
J: TRBJ2-1; V: TRBV6-8; size: -; D: -; DNA: TGTGCCAGCAGTCCGAGGATAACGGTTGAGCAGTTCTTC; CDR3: CASSPRITVEQFF
J: TRBJ1-4; V: TRBV29-1; size: -; D: -; DNA: TGCAGCGTTGAGACAGACCTAGGGAATGAAAAACTGTTTTTT; CDR3: CSVETDLGNEKLFF
J: TRBJ2-3; V: TRBV5-1; size: -; D: TRBD2; DNA: TGCGCCAGCAGCACAACCCTCACTAGCGGGGGGACAGATACGCAGTATTTT; CDR3: CASSTTLTSGGTDTQYF
J: TRBJ1-1; V: TRBV18; size: once; D: -; DNA: TGTGCCAGCTCACCAAGGACGACCCGGAGGTTGAACACTGAAGCTTTCTTT; CDR3: CASSPRTTRRLNTEAFF
J: TRBJ1-2; V: TRBV6-8; size: -; D: -; DNA: TGTGCCGGCCCGGCCCGTCCGATATCTTATGGCTACACCTTC; CDR3: CAGPARPISYGYTF
J: TRBJ2-3; V: TRBV29-1; size: -; D: -; DNA: TGCACCCCGAAGGGGGGGAAGTCAGATACGCAGTATTTT; CDR3: CTPKGGKSDTQYF
J: TRBJ2-2; V: TRBV7-5; size: -; D: -; DNA: TGTGCCAGCAGCCGGGACACCAGAGGAACCGGGGAGCTGTTTTTT; CDR3: CASSRDTRGTGELFF
J: TRBJ1-4; V: TRBV19; size: -; D: -; DNA: TGTGCCAGTAGCTCCCTGGATGAAAAACTGTTTTTT; CDR3: CASSSLDEKLFF
J: TRBJ1-1; V: TRBV29-1; size: -; D: -; DNA: TGCAGCTCAAGAAGTTGGGGAGGGAACACTGAAGCTTTCTTT; CDR3: CSSRSWGGNTEAFF
J: TRBJ1-5; V: TRBV6-8; size: -; D: -; DNA: TGTGCCAGCAGTTTTGGGGATGATAGCAATCAGCCCCAGCATTTT; CDR3: CASSFGDDSNQPQHF
J: TRBJ1-1; V: TRBV30; size: -; D: -; DNA: TGTGCCTGGAGTGCAGGACAAAACATGAACACTGAAGCTTTCTTT; CDR3: CAWSAGQNMNTEAFF
J: TRBJ1-1; V: TRBV6-8; size: -; D: TRBD1; DNA: TGTGCCAGCAGCACCTCGGACAGGGGCCACACTGAAGCTTTCTTT; CDR3: CASSTSDRGHTEAFF
J: TRBJ2-3; V: TRBV28; size: -; D: -; DNA: TGTGCCAGCAGTTTAAGGGTCTTCCCCACAGATACGCAGTATTTT; CDR3: CASSLRVFPTDTQYF
J: TRBJ1-1; V: TRBV11-3; size: -; D: -; DNA: TGTGCCAGCAACCTTCCCCAGGGGAACACTGAAGCTTTCTTT; CDR3: CASNLPQGNTEAFF
J: TRBJ1-5; V: TRBV6-8; size: -; D: -; DNA: TGTGCCAGCAGTTGGACGGATAGTTATGGCAATCAGCCCCAGCATTTT; CDR3: CASSWTDSYGNQPQHF
J: TRBJ1-6; V: TRBV6-8; size: once; D: -; DNA: TGTGCCAGCACCCGGGACACCGATCCGTTTTATAATTCACCCCTCCACTTT; CDR3: CASTRDTDPFYNSPLHF
J: TRBJ1-1; V: TRBV18; size: -; D: -; DNA: TGTGCCAGCTCACCACCGAGGGGGATGAACACTGAAGCTTTCTTT; CDR3: CASSPPRGMNTEAFF
J: TRBJ2-3; V: TRBV6-8; size: few; D: TRBD1; DNA: TGTGCCAGCAGTATGACCGGGACAGCCACAGATACGCAGTATTTT; CDR3: CASSMTGTATDTQYF
J: TRBJ1-2; V: TRBV28; size: -; D: TRBD1; DNA: TGTGCCAGCAGTCAGTTGACAGGGGCTTATGGCTACACCTTC; CDR3: CASSQLTGAYGYTF